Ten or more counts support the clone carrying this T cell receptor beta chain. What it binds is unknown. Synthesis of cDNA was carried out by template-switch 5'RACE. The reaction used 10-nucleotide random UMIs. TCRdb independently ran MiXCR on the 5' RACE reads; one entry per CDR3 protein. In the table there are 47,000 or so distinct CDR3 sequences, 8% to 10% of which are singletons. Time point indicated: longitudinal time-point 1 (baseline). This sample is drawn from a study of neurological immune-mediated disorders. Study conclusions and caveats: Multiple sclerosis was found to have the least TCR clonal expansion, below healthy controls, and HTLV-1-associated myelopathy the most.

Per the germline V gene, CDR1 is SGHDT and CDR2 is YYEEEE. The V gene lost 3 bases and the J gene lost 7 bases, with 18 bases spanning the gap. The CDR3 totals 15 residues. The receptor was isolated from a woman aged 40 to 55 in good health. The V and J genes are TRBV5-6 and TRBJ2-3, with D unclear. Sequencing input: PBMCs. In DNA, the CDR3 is TGTGCCAGCAGCTCCCCGGGCCCAGCTCCCAATACGCAGTATTTT. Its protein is CASSSPGPAPNTQYF.